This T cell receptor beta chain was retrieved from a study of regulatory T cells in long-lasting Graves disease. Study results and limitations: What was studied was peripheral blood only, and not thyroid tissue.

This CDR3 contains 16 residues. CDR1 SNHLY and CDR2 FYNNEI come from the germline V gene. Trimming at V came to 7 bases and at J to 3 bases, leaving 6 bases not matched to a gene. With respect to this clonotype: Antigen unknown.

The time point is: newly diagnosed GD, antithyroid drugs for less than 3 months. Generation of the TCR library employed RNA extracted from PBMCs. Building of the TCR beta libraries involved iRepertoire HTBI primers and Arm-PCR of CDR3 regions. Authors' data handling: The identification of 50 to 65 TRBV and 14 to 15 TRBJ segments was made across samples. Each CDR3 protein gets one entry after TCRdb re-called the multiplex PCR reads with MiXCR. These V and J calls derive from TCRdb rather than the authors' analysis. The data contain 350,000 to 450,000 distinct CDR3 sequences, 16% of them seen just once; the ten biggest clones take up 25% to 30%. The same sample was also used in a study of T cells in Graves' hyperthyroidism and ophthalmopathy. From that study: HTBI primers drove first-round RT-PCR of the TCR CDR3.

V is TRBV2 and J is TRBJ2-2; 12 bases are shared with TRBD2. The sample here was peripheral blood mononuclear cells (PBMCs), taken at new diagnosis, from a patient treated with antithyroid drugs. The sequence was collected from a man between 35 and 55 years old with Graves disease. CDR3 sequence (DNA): TGTGCCAGCAAGTCTAGCGGGGGGGCTGACACCGGGGAGCTGTTTTTT. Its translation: CASKSSGGADTGELFF.